This TCR beta chain was obtained from a study of cytomegalovirus exposure and HLA in healthy donors. V was pared by 4 bases and J by 5 bases, with 10 bases between. Germline CDR1 reads SGHRS; CDR2 reads YFSETQ. This CDR3 is 13 amino acids long. This clone was seen more than once but under ten times. A multiplex PCR was run with 60 Vbeta primers and 13 Jbeta primers. Data came from immunoSEQ multiplex PCR; TCRdb stores just in-frame clones and leaves some out. The sample lists over 100,000 clones, about three quarters occurring once. Specimen: PBMCs. The V gene is TRBV5-1, the J gene TRBJ2-1; D remains unclear. This TCR was sampled from a man aged 50 to 59 in good health and CMV-seropositive. The CDR3 is CASSRDKDNEQFF. The CDR3 DNA is TGCGCCAGCAGCCGTGACAAGGACAATGAGCAGTTCTTC.